The clone carrying this T cell receptor (beta chain) was recorded at least ten times. Antigen specificity is unknown. The source of the sample is a study of breast tumors, draining lymph nodes, adjacent tissues. Study-wide results and limits: Tumor T cell lymph node origin was a supported hypothesis, not proven.

MiXCR was run by TCRdb on the multiplex PCR reads, yielding one entry per CDR3 protein. The sample holds over 150,000 distinct CDR3 sequences, 31% seen once. Samples came from axillary lymph nodes draining the breast cancer. The clonotype originates from a female donor with breast cancer. Some clones in this sample may be carry-over from other donors' samples. Sequences were obtained from axillary lymph node tissue.

CDR3 sequence: CASSQDGEPQSAGELFF. As DNA, the CDR3 is TGTGCCAGCAGCCAAGATGGGGAGCCACAGTCCGCCGGGGAGCTGTTTTTT. This chain uses TRBV3-2 with TRBJ2-2; TRBD1 is taken as the D call from the table, unchecked against the DNA. TRBV3-2 is an annotated pseudogene. The CDR3 covers 17 residues.